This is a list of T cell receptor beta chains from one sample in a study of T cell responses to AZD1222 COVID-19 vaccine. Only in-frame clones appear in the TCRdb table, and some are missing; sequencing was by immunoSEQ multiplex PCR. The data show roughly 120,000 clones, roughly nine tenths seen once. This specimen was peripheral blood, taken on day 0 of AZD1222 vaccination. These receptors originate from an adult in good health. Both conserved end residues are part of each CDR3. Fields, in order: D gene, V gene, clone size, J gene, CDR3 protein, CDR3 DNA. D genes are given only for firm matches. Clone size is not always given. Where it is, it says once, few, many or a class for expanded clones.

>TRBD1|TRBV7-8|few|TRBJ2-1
CASSLARTGGNEQFF
TGTGCCAGCAGCTTAGCGCGGACAGGGGGTAATGAGCAGTTCTTC
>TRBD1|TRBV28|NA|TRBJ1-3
CASSSGQGTTGNTIYF
TGTGCCAGCAGTTCCGGACAGGGGACGACGGGAAACACCATATATTTT
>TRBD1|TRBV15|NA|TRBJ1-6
CATSKRQGKTSPLHF
TGTGCCACCAGCAAAAGACAGGGGAAGACGTCACCCCTCCACTTT
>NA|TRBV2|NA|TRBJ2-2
CASSHGSLMPGELFF
TGTGCCAGCTCCCACGGGAGTCTTATGCCCGGGGAGCTGTTTTTT
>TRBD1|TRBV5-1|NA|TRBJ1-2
CASSRDRINYGYTF
TGCGCCAGCAGCCGGGACAGGATTAACTATGGCTACACCTTC
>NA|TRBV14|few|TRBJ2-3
CASSQAHLGPQYF
TGTGCCAGCAGCCAAGCCCATCTTGGCCCCCAGTATTTT
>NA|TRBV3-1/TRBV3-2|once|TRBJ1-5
CAGERGGQPQHF
TGTGCCGGAGAACGAGGCGGTCAGCCCCAGCATTTT
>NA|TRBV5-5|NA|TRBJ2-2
CASSFGWDIANTGELFF
TGTGCCAGCAGCTTTGGGTGGGACATAGCGAACACCGGGGAGCTGTTTTTT
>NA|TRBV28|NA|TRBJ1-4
CASSGRGRATNEKLFF
TGTGCCAGCAGCGGTAGGGGAAGGGCAACTAATGAAAAACTGTTTTTT
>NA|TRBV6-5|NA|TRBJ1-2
CASSRSAVRGYTF
TGTGCCAGCAGCCGCAGTGCCGTGAGGGGCTACACCTTC
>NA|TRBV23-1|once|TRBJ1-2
CASSLTGMSGYTF
TGCGCCAGCAGTCTAACAGGGATGTCAGGCTACACCTTC
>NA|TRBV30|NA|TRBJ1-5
CAWSAGGAGQPQHF
TGTGCCTGGAGTGCGGGGGGCGCTGGTCAGCCCCAGCATTTT
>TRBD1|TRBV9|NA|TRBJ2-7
CASSVGGQGTYEQYF
TGTGCCAGCAGCGTAGGGGGACAGGGGACCTACGAGCAGTACTTC
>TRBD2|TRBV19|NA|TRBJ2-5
CASRTSGEETQYF
TGTGCCAGTAGGACTAGCGGGGAAGAGACCCAGTACTTC
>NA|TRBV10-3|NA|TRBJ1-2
CAISEGGSLGYGYTF
TGTGCCATCAGTGAGGGGGGTAGTCTCGGCTATGGCTACACCTTC
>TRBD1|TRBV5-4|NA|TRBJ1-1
CASSLGQAQGMNTEAFF
TGTGCCAGCAGCTTAGGACAGGCCCAGGGGATGAACACTGAAGCTTTCTTT
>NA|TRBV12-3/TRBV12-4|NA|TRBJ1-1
CASSLIGGTEAFF
TGTGCCAGCAGTTTGATAGGGGGCACTGAAGCTTTCTTT
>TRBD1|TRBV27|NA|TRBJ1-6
CASSSGVIGQANSPLHF
TGTGCCAGCAGCTCAGGGGTAATAGGACAGGCGAATTCACCCCTCCACTTT
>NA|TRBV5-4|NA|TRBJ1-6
CASSLYSELNSPLHF
TGTGCCAGCAGCTTGTATAGCGAACTCAATTCACCCCTCCACTTT